This is a list of T cell receptor beta chains from one sample in a study of early T cells in non-severe SARS-CoV-2 infection. TCRdb reanalysed the 5' RACE reads using MiXCR and keeps one entry per CDR3 protein. Here the sample spans nearly 110,000 distinct CDR3 sequences, over 8.5% being singletons. Input material: whole blood. The receptor source for this set is an adult who was a healthcare worker with PCR-confirmed SARS-CoV-2 infection or an uninfected control (not recorded which). CDR3s include the opening cysteine and the closing phenylalanine or tryptophan. The D gene is left open where the match is weak. Clone size is given for some rows only: seen once, a few or many times, or a class if the clone is expanded.

V gene: TRBV7-9
D gene: .
clone size: few
J gene: TRBJ2-7
CDR3 protein: CASSLVSPKGVEQYF
CDR3 DNA: TGTGCCAGCAGCTTAGTTAGCCCCAAGGGGGTCGAGCAGTACTTC

V gene: TRBV7-6
D gene: TRBD1
clone size: many
J gene: TRBJ1-3
CDR3 protein: CASRSTGAGNTIYF
CDR3 DNA: TGTGCCAGCAGATCCACAGGGGCTGGAAACACCATATATTTT

V gene: TRBV12-3/TRBV12-4
D gene: .
clone size: many
J gene: TRBJ2-1
CDR3 protein: CASSLRLWVPSYNEQFF
CDR3 DNA: TGTGCCAGCAGTTTACGCTTGTGGGTGCCCTCCTACAATGAGCAGTTCTTC

V gene: TRBV11-2
D gene: TRBD1
clone size: many
J gene: TRBJ2-5
CDR3 protein: CASSRRFDRVETQYF
CDR3 DNA: TGTGCCAGCAGCCGAAGATTCGACAGGGTTGAGACCCAGTACTTC

V gene: TRBV28
D gene: .
clone size: few
J gene: TRBJ1-5
CDR3 protein: CASSFYNQPQHF
CDR3 DNA: TGTGCCAGCAGCTTTTACAATCAGCCCCAGCATTTT

V gene: TRBV6-5
D gene: .
clone size: many
J gene: TRBJ2-7
CDR3 protein: CASRRDPAYEQYF
CDR3 DNA: TGTGCCAGCAGAAGAGACCCGGCCTACGAGCAGTACTTC

V gene: TRBV12-3/TRBV12-4
D gene: TRBD2
clone size: many
J gene: TRBJ2-1
CDR3 protein: CASSRAGDEQFF
CDR3 DNA: TGTGCCAGCAGTCGAGCGGGAGATGAGCAGTTCTTC

V gene: TRBV11-3
D gene: .
clone size: few
J gene: TRBJ2-2
CDR3 protein: CASSYSANTGELFF
CDR3 DNA: TGTGCCAGCAGTTACAGCGCGAACACCGGGGAGCTGTTTTTT

V gene: TRBV12-3/TRBV12-4
D gene: TRBD1
clone size: many
J gene: TRBJ2-2
CDR3 protein: CASRMTGGTGELFF
CDR3 DNA: TGTGCCAGCAGGATGACAGGGGGCACCGGGGAGCTGTTTTTT

V gene: TRBV4-1
D gene: .
clone size: few
J gene: TRBJ2-1
CDR3 protein: CASSQFGRRDEQFF
CDR3 DNA: TGCGCCAGCAGCCAATTTGGGCGTCGGGATGAGCAGTTCTTC

V gene: TRBV24-1
D gene: TRBD2
clone size: many
J gene: TRBJ2-1
CDR3 protein: CATSTGPGGSYNEQFF
CDR3 DNA: TGTGCCACCAGTACCGGACCGGGAGGCTCCTACAATGAGCAGTTCTTC

V gene: TRBV28
D gene: .
clone size: .
J gene: TRBJ2-6
CDR3 protein: CASRDSGAKSSGANVLTF
CDR3 DNA: TGTGCCAGCAGGGACTCAGGGGCGAAGAGCTCTGGGGCCAACGTCCTGACTTTC

V gene: TRBV10-3
D gene: .
clone size: many
J gene: TRBJ2-5
CDR3 protein: CAISDARGGVGETQYF
CDR3 DNA: TGTGCCATCAGTGACGCCCGCGGTGGGGTCGGAGAGACCCAGTACTTC

V gene: TRBV7-9
D gene: TRBD1
clone size: many
J gene: TRBJ2-1
CDR3 protein: CASSPGQGAGEQFF
CDR3 DNA: TGTGCCAGCAGTCCGGGACAGGGGGCGGGTGAGCAGTTCTTC

V gene: TRBV28
D gene: .
clone size: few
J gene: TRBJ1-1
CDR3 protein: CASSLIRNGEAFF
CDR3 DNA: TGTGCCAGCAGTTTAATAAGGAATGGTGAAGCTTTCTTT

V gene: TRBV12-3/TRBV12-4
D gene: TRBD2
clone size: medium-sized
J gene: TRBJ2-5
CDR3 protein: CASSLSDSGLETQYF
CDR3 DNA: TGTGCCAGCAGTTTGAGCGATAGCGGGCTAGAGACCCAGTACTTC

V gene: TRBV20-1
D gene: .
clone size: .
J gene: TRBJ1-1
CDR3 protein: CSASQGPSTEAFF
CDR3 DNA: TGCAGTGCTAGTCAGGGGCCAAGCACTGAAGCTTTCTTT

V gene: TRBV5-1
D gene: TRBD1
clone size: .
J gene: TRBJ2-5
CDR3 protein: CASSLSGGEGTQYF
CDR3 DNA: TGCGCCAGCAGCTTGTCAGGGGGCGAGGGGACCCAGTACTTC

V gene: TRBV28
D gene: .
clone size: many
J gene: TRBJ2-1
CDR3 protein: CASSLSGVNNNEQFF
CDR3 DNA: TGTGCCAGCAGTTTGTCGGGAGTGAACAACAATGAGCAGTTCTTC

V gene: TRBV6-1
D gene: .
clone size: few
J gene: TRBJ1-4
CDR3 protein: CASSRSLQTTNEKLFF
CDR3 DNA: TGTGCCAGCAGCCGGAGTTTACAGACAACTAATGAAAAACTGTTTTTT

V gene: TRBV7-9
D gene: .
clone size: few
J gene: TRBJ2-5
CDR3 protein: CASSLGFTPLETQYF
CDR3 DNA: TGTGCCAGCAGCTTAGGCTTCACCCCCCTGGAGACCCAGTACTTC

V gene: TRBV20-1
D gene: .
clone size: many
J gene: TRBJ2-5
CDR3 protein: CSAYNHGETQYF
CDR3 DNA: TGCAGTGCTTATAATCACGGGGAGACCCAGTACTTC

V gene: TRBV30
D gene: TRBD2
clone size: .
J gene: TRBJ2-5
CDR3 protein: CAWRTLAGGLETQYF
CDR3 DNA: TGTGCCTGGAGGACGCTAGCGGGAGGTCTAGAGACCCAGTACTTC

V gene: TRBV28
D gene: .
clone size: many
J gene: TRBJ1-1
CDR3 protein: CASSSPSNPAFF
CDR3 DNA: TGTGCCAGCAGTTCTCCCTCAAACCCGGCTTTCTTT

V gene: TRBV7-9
D gene: .
clone size: many
J gene: TRBJ1-6
CDR3 protein: CASSSTGPSPGASYNSPLHF
CDR3 DNA: TGTGCCAGCAGCTCAACTGGCCCATCCCCAGGGGCCTCCTATAATTCACCCCTCCACTTT

V gene: TRBV25-1
D gene: .
clone size: many
J gene: TRBJ1-4
CDR3 protein: CASSESERAFNEKLFF
CDR3 DNA: TGTGCCAGCAGTGAATCGGAGAGGGCGTTTAATGAAAAACTGTTTTTT

V gene: TRBV7-7
D gene: .
clone size: .
J gene: TRBJ2-5
CDR3 protein: CASSFGAEETQYF
CDR3 DNA: TGTGCCAGCAGCTTCGGCGCCGAAGAGACCCAGTACTTC

V gene: TRBV11-2
D gene: .
clone size: many
J gene: TRBJ2-2
CDR3 protein: CASSLDRAANTGELFF
CDR3 DNA: TGTGCCAGCAGCTTAGATCGTGCAGCTAACACCGGGGAGCTGTTTTTT

V gene: TRBV30
D gene: .
clone size: few
J gene: TRBJ2-1
CDR3 protein: CAWVLGGGPYNEQFF
CDR3 DNA: TGTGCCTGGGTCTTAGGGGGGGGACCGTACAATGAGCAGTTCTTC

V gene: TRBV20-1
D gene: .
clone size: .
J gene: TRBJ1-2
CDR3 protein: CSASTGRNYGYTF
CDR3 DNA: TGCAGTGCTAGTACAGGCCGTAACTATGGCTACACCTTC

V gene: TRBV18
D gene: .
clone size: many
J gene: TRBJ2-5
CDR3 protein: CASSPLGEETQYF
CDR3 DNA: TGTGCCAGCTCCCCCTTGGGAGAAGAGACCCAGTACTTC

V gene: TRBV6-2/TRBV6-3
D gene: .
clone size: few
J gene: TRBJ2-7
CDR3 protein: CASGDTSYEQYF
CDR3 DNA: TGTGCCAGCGGGGACACAAGCTACGAGCAGTACTTC

V gene: TRBV7-2
D gene: TRBD1
clone size: .
J gene: TRBJ1-4
CDR3 protein: CASSSGGGKLFF
CDR3 DNA: TGTGCCAGCAGCTCAGGGGGCGGGAAACTGTTTTTT

V gene: TRBV6-2/TRBV6-3
D gene: .
clone size: few
J gene: TRBJ1-1
CDR3 protein: CASSYDRPGNTEAFF
CDR3 DNA: TGTGCCAGCAGTTACGACCGGCCAGGGAACACTGAAGCTTTCTTT

V gene: TRBV4-3
D gene: TRBD2
clone size: many
J gene: TRBJ2-2
CDR3 protein: CASSRKLAGVLRDTGELFF
CDR3 DNA: TGCGCCAGCAGCCGCAAACTAGCGGGAGTTTTAAGGGACACCGGGGAGCTGTTTTTT

V gene: TRBV27
D gene: .
clone size: many
J gene: TRBJ2-3
CDR3 protein: CASSLISGSRDTQYF
CDR3 DNA: TGTGCCAGCAGTTTGATATCGGGGTCGAGAGATACGCAGTATTTT

V gene: TRBV6-1
D gene: .
clone size: .
J gene: TRBJ1-1
CDR3 protein: CASAADGEMNTEAFF
CDR3 DNA: TGTGCCAGCGCAGCCGACGGTGAGATGAACACTGAAGCTTTCTTT

V gene: TRBV7-9
D gene: TRBD2
clone size: many
J gene: TRBJ2-3
CDR3 protein: CASSPSGTLRDTQYF
CDR3 DNA: TGTGCCAGCAGCCCCAGCGGGACCCTAAGGGATACGCAGTATTTT

V gene: TRBV10-3
D gene: TRBD2
clone size: .
J gene: TRBJ2-5
CDR3 protein: CAISTPQGLAGVRAQETQYF
CDR3 DNA: TGTGCCATCAGCACGCCTCAGGGACTAGCGGGAGTAAGGGCCCAAGAGACCCAGTACTTC

V gene: TRBV28
D gene: TRBD1
clone size: .
J gene: TRBJ2-7
CDR3 protein: CATRTGWYEQYF
CDR3 DNA: TGTGCCACAAGGACAGGGTGGTACGAGCAGTACTTC

V gene: TRBV21-1
D gene: .
clone size: many
J gene: TRBJ1-2
CDR3 protein: CASSKHGRYGYTF
CDR3 DNA: TGTGCCAGCAGCAAACACGGACGGTATGGCTACACCTTC

V gene: TRBV27
D gene: .
clone size: many
J gene: TRBJ2-6
CDR3 protein: CASSLNGGSGANVLTF
CDR3 DNA: TGTGCCAGCAGTTTAAATGGGGGATCGGGGGCCAACGTCCTGACTTTC

V gene: TRBV5-1
D gene: TRBD2
clone size: .
J gene: TRBJ2-7
CDR3 protein: CASSLLRGDEQYF
CDR3 DNA: TGCGCCAGCAGCTTGTTACGGGGGGACGAGCAGTACTTC

V gene: TRBV20-1
D gene: .
clone size: .
J gene: TRBJ2-7
CDR3 protein: CSARDFLHEQYF
CDR3 DNA: TGCAGTGCTAGAGATTTTCTACACGAGCAGTACTTC

V gene: TRBV5-4
D gene: TRBD2
clone size: few
J gene: TRBJ2-1
CDR3 protein: CASSLALAGGGNEQFF
CDR3 DNA: TGTGCCAGCAGCTTGGCCCTAGCGGGAGGTGGGAATGAGCAGTTCTTC

V gene: TRBV12-3/TRBV12-4
D gene: .
clone size: few
J gene: TRBJ1-1
CDR3 protein: CASDSGEAYTEAFF
CDR3 DNA: TGTGCCAGCGATTCAGGGGAGGCGTACACTGAAGCTTTCTTT

V gene: TRBV28
D gene: .
clone size: few
J gene: TRBJ2-7
CDR3 protein: CASSLGLVSYEQYF
CDR3 DNA: TGTGCCAGCAGTTTAGGCCTAGTCTCCTACGAGCAGTACTTC

V gene: TRBV12-3/TRBV12-4
D gene: TRBD1
clone size: many
J gene: TRBJ2-5
CDR3 protein: CASSFGTGGNQETQYF
CDR3 DNA: TGTGCCAGCAGTTTCGGGACAGGGGGTAACCAAGAGACCCAGTACTTC

V gene: TRBV7-2
D gene: .
clone size: .
J gene: TRBJ1-3
CDR3 protein: CASSARQGNTIYF
CDR3 DNA: TGTGCCAGCAGCGCCCGACAGGGAAACACCATATATTTT

V gene: TRBV4-1
D gene: .
clone size: few
J gene: TRBJ2-1
CDR3 protein: CASSQDSSYNEQFF
CDR3 DNA: TGCGCCAGCAGCCAAGATTCCTCCTACAATGAGCAGTTCTTC

V gene: TRBV2
D gene: .
clone size: few
J gene: TRBJ2-5
CDR3 protein: CASRISETQYF
CDR3 DNA: TGTGCCAGCAGAATCTCGGAGACCCAGTACTTC

V gene: TRBV27
D gene: TRBD2
clone size: .
J gene: TRBJ2-4
CDR3 protein: CASRQRAGGNIQYF
CDR3 DNA: TGTGCCAGCAGGCAACGGGCGGGAGGAAACATTCAGTACTTC

V gene: TRBV25-1
D gene: .
clone size: many
J gene: TRBJ2-3
CDR3 protein: CASSDFGFTDTQYF
CDR3 DNA: TGTGCCAGCAGTGATTTCGGTTTTACAGATACGCAGTATTTT

V gene: TRBV20-1
D gene: .
clone size: many
J gene: TRBJ2-7
CDR3 protein: CSARDSLHEQYF
CDR3 DNA: TGCAGTGCTAGAGATTCCCTTCACGAGCAGTACTTC